The rows below give T cell receptor beta chains drawn from one sample of a study of blood T cell repertoires in COVID-19. The assay was immunoSEQ multiplex PCR, and TCRdb's table has in-frame clones only and misses some. The sample carries about 260,000 clones, approximately 89% recorded once. Sequences were obtained from peripheral blood. The source of these receptors is a woman in her 70s with COVID-19, enrolled during active disease. CDR3s include the opening cysteine and the closing phenylalanine or tryptophan. D genes are given only for firm matches. Clone size is stated in some rows and not others, as once, few, many or a class when expanded.

D: TRBD2; J: TRBJ2-5; V: TRBV7-9; size: -; CDR3: CASTMLASGAQETQYF; DNA: TGTGCCAGCACCATGCTGGCTAGCGGGGCCCAAGAGACCCAGTACTTC
D: -; J: TRBJ1-4; V: TRBV5-4; size: -; CDR3: CASSPQGTPREKLFF; DNA: TGTGCCAGCAGCCCACAGGGAACCCCTCGTGAAAAACTGTTTTTT
D: -; J: TRBJ2-7; V: TRBV5-4; size: few; CDR3: CASNKWRASSYEQYF; DNA: TGTGCCAGCAATAAATGGAGGGCCTCCTCCTACGAGCAGTACTTC
D: TRBD1; J: TRBJ2-2; V: TRBV19; size: -; CDR3: CASSIFGQGADTGELFF; DNA: TGTGCCAGTAGTATATTTGGACAGGGGGCGGACACCGGGGAGCTGTTTTTT
D: -; J: TRBJ2-2; V: TRBV20-1; size: -; CDR3: CSASRGSPNTGELFF; DNA: TGCAGTGCTAGTCGGGGTTCCCCTAACACCGGGGAGCTGTTTTTT
D: TRBD1; J: TRBJ2-4; V: TRBV11-2; size: -; CDR3: CASSSSSGGEAKNIQYF; DNA: TGTGCCAGCAGCTCTTCATCAGGGGGCGAAGCCAAAAACATTCAGTACTTC
D: -; J: TRBJ2-7; V: TRBV3-1/TRBV3-2; size: -; CDR3: CASSPMTSAGEQYF; DNA: TGTGCCAGCAGCCCTATGACCAGCGCGGGGGAGCAGTACTTC
D: -; J: TRBJ2-3; V: TRBV19; size: -; CDR3: CASNDSPTDTQYF; DNA: TGTGCCAGTAATGACAGCCCGACAGATACGCAGTATTTT
D: TRBD1; J: TRBJ1-2; V: TRBV7-2; size: -; CDR3: CASSPGTGGGYGYTF; DNA: TGTGCCAGCAGCCCCGGGACAGGCGGGGGATATGGCTACACCTTC
D: -; J: TRBJ1-5; V: TRBV5-6; size: -; CDR3: CASSIGQIRNQPQHF; DNA: TGTGCCAGCAGCATCGGACAGATCCGCAATCAGCCCCAGCATTTT
D: TRBD1; J: TRBJ1-1; V: TRBV19; size: -; CDR3: CASSPNRVGQGKRTEAFF; DNA: TGTGCCAGTAGTCCCAATAGAGTGGGACAGGGAAAGAGGACTGAAGCTTTCTTT
D: -; J: TRBJ1-4; V: TRBV28; size: once; CDR3: CASSSASLATNEKLFF; DNA: TGTGCCAGCAGTTCAGCGAGCCTCGCAACTAATGAAAAACTGTTTTTT
D: TRBD1; J: TRBJ1-5; V: TRBV28; size: -; CDR3: CASSSGQGWQPQHF; DNA: TGTGCCAGCAGTTCCGGACAGGGCTGGCAGCCCCAGCATTTT
D: TRBD1; J: TRBJ2-7; V: TRBV5-6; size: once; CDR3: CASSSRTGTGEQYF; DNA: TGTGCCAGCAGCTCTCGGACAGGGACCGGCGAGCAGTACTTC
D: -; J: TRBJ1-1; V: TRBV28; size: -; CDR3: CASSPPGAFMNTEAFF; DNA: TGTGCCAGCAGTCCCCCGGGAGCCTTTATGAACACTGAAGCTTTCTTT
D: TRBD1; J: TRBJ1-5; V: TRBV28; size: -; CDR3: CASSFLDRGNQPQHF; DNA: TGTGCCAGCAGTTTCCTAGACAGGGGGAATCAGCCCCAGCATTTT
D: TRBD2; J: TRBJ2-2; V: TRBV4-2; size: -; CDR3: CASSQDVASGSVAGTGELFF; DNA: TGTGCCAGCAGCCAAGATGTGGCTAGCGGGAGCGTCGCGGGCACCGGGGAGCTGTTTTTT
D: -; J: TRBJ2-5; V: TRBV20-1; size: -; CDR3: CSASGSAGDTYQETQYF; DNA: TGCAGTGCTAGTGGGTCTGCAGGGGATACGTACCAAGAGACCCAGTACTTC
D: TRBD2; J: TRBJ2-7; V: TRBV6-4; size: -; CDR3: CASRDGRLAGSRYSYEQYF; DNA: TGTGCCAGCAGAGACGGACGGCTAGCGGGATCCAGATACTCCTACGAGCAGTACTTC
D: TRBD1; J: TRBJ2-3; V: TRBV6-5; size: -; CDR3: CASSRTGGNTDTQYF; DNA: TGTGCCAGCAGTCGGACAGGGGGAAACACAGATACGCAGTATTTT
D: -; J: TRBJ1-5; V: TRBV28; size: -; CDR3: CASKGGNQPQHF; DNA: TGTGCCAGCAAAGGGGGCAATCAGCCCCAGCATTTT
D: -; J: TRBJ1-1; V: TRBV12-3/TRBV12-4; size: -; CDR3: CASSFANQGRTFF; DNA: TGTGCCAGCAGTTTTGCTAATCAGGGGCGGACTTTCTTT
D: TRBD1; J: TRBJ2-3; V: TRBV5-1; size: -; CDR3: CASFPGQGATDTQYF; DNA: TGCGCCAGCTTCCCGGGACAGGGGGCAACAGATACGCAGTATTTT
D: -; J: TRBJ2-2; V: TRBV29-1; size: -; CDR3: CSANIIYTGELFF; DNA: TGCAGCGCCAACATAATCTACACCGGGGAGCTGTTTTTT
D: TRBD1; J: TRBJ2-3; V: TRBV14; size: -; CDR3: CASSQVWDSLSTDTQYF; DNA: TGTGCCAGCAGCCAAGTCTGGGACAGTCTGAGCACAGATACGCAGTATTTT
D: -; J: TRBJ2-5; V: TRBV27; size: -; CDR3: CASSPPKSRRGETQYF; DNA: TGTGCCAGCAGTCCCCCCAAGTCGAGAAGGGGAGAGACCCAGTACTTC
D: -; J: TRBJ1-2; V: TRBV9; size: once; CDR3: CASSAPHFTPGAGGGYTF; DNA: TGTGCCAGCAGCGCCCCCCATTTTACCCCAGGGGCCGGTGGGGGCTACACCTTC
D: TRBD2; J: TRBJ2-4; V: TRBV30; size: -; CDR3: CAWSVFLAGVKNIQYF; DNA: TGTGCCTGGAGTGTGTTTCTAGCGGGAGTAAAAAACATTCAGTACTTC
D: TRBD1; J: TRBJ2-7; V: TRBV3-1/TRBV3-2; size: -; CDR3: CASSQAAGNRGYEQYF; DNA: TGTGCCAGCAGCCAAGCGGCCGGAAACAGGGGCTACGAGCAGTACTTC
D: -; J: TRBJ2-6; V: TRBV18; size: once; CDR3: CASSPVRAGANVLTF; DNA: TGTGCCAGCTCACCAGTGAGGGCTGGGGCCAACGTCCTGACTTTC
D: TRBD2; J: TRBJ2-7; V: TRBV11-3; size: -; CDR3: CASSLEAGLASGYWGVEYEQYF; DNA: TGTGCCAGCAGCTTAGAGGCTGGGTTGGCTAGCGGGTACTGGGGCGTTGAGTACGAGCAGTACTTC
D: TRBD2; J: TRBJ2-3; V: TRBV5-5; size: -; CDR3: CASSLLAGGPGTDTQYF; DNA: TGTGCCAGCAGCTTGTTAGCGGGAGGTCCAGGCACAGATACGCAGTATTTT
D: -; J: TRBJ2-7; V: TRBV11-2; size: -; CDR3: CASSPGSGRTYEQYF; DNA: TGTGCCAGCAGCCCAGGTAGCGGCCGAACCTACGAGCAGTACTTC
D: TRBD1; J: TRBJ1-2; V: TRBV10-3; size: -; CDR3: CAISDTGGYGYTF; DNA: TGTGCCATCAGTGATACAGGGGGCTATGGCTACACCTTC
D: TRBD1; J: TRBJ2-7; V: TRBV5-5; size: few; CDR3: CASRPSTGNTYEQYF; DNA: TGTGCCAGCAGACCATCGACAGGGAATACCTACGAGCAGTACTTC
D: -; J: TRBJ2-1; V: TRBV28; size: -; CDR3: CASSSLGPYNEQFF; DNA: TGTGCCAGCAGTTCTTTGGGCCCCTACAATGAGCAGTTCTTC
D: TRBD2; J: TRBJ2-3; V: TRBV10-3; size: -; CDR3: CAISGSQRASGMTDTQYF; DNA: TGTGCCATCAGTGGGTCCCAGAGGGCTAGCGGGATGACAGATACGCAGTATTTT
D: TRBD2; J: TRBJ2-5; V: TRBV20-1; size: -; CDR3: CSASEAGTSGAKETQYF; DNA: TGCAGTGCTAGTGAAGCCGGGACTAGCGGAGCTAAAGAGACCCAGTACTTC
D: -; J: TRBJ1-5; V: TRBV6-5; size: -; CDR3: CASSRGLDQPQHF; DNA: TGTGCCAGTTCCAGGGGATTGGATCAGCCCCAGCATTTT
D: -; J: TRBJ2-7; V: TRBV9; size: -; CDR3: CASSEAAGGVQYF; DNA: TGTGCCAGCAGCGAGGCCGCCGGGGGTGTGCAGTACTTC
D: -; J: TRBJ1-5; V: TRBV4-1; size: -; CDR3: CASSQGLGGNQPQHF; DNA: TGCGCCAGCAGCCAAGGGCTGGGCGGGAATCAGCCCCAGCATTTT
D: -; J: TRBJ2-3; V: TRBV6-5; size: -; CDR3: CASRFLSSTDTQYF; DNA: TGTGCCAGCAGGTTTTTATCTTCCACAGATACGCAGTATTTT
D: TRBD1; J: TRBJ1-5; V: TRBV7-2; size: -; CDR3: CASSINRGLGQPQHF; DNA: TGTGCCAGCAGCATTAACAGGGGGCTTGGGCAGCCCCAGCATTTT
D: TRBD1; J: TRBJ1-2; V: TRBV2; size: -; CDR3: CASSETGNYGYTF; DNA: TGTGCCAGCAGTGAGACAGGGAACTATGGCTACACCTTC
D: TRBD1; J: TRBJ1-5; V: TRBV10-3; size: -; CDR3: CAIHSGQGGNQPQHF; DNA: TGTGCCATCCATTCCGGACAGGGTGGCAATCAGCCCCAGCATTTT
D: -; J: TRBJ1-5; V: TRBV7-9; size: many; CDR3: CASSLGGFNQPQHF; DNA: TGTGCCAGCAGCTTGGGGGGTTTCAATCAGCCCCAGCATTTT